These 11 T cell receptor beta chains were sequenced from one sample in a study of cytomegalovirus exposure and HLA in healthy donors. Use of 60 Vbeta and 13 Jbeta primers characterized the PCR. Produced via immunoSEQ multiplex PCR; TCRdb's table is partial and in-frame only. The sample lists some 130,000 clones, 81% occurring once. Sequenced input: PBMCs. These receptors were taken from a man aged 18 to 30 in good health and CMV-seronegative.

This clone has only a few counts. V and J are TRBV19 and TRBJ1-5; D remains unclear. Germline values: CDR1 LNHDA, CDR2 SQIVND (reference sequence). The CDR3 has 15 residues. With 6 bases removed from V and 0 bases from J, the gap between germline ends came to 12 bases. DNA for the CDR3: TGTGCCAGTAGGGAGAAAATTTTTAGCAATCAGCCCCAGCATTTT. This codes for CASREKIFSNQPQHF.

The V call is TRBV29-1, the J call TRBJ1-2; D not resolved. The CDR3 loop spans 11 amino acids. Germline V lookup: CDR1 SQVTM, CDR2 ANQGSEA. Trimming took 5 bases from V and 3 from J, leaving 7 bases between them. CDR3 region: CSVTGYYGYTF. The DNA for the CDR3 is TGCAGCGTTACGGGGTACTATGGCTACACCTTC. Full variable domain (missing parts from reference TRBV29-1 and TRBJ1-2): SAVISQKPSRDICQRGTSLTIQCQVDSQVTMMFWYRQQPGQSLTLIATANQGSEATYESGFVIDKFPISRPNLTFSTLTVSNMSPEDSSIYLCSVTGYYGYTFGSGTRLTVV.

This rearrangement joins TRBV30 to TRBJ1-1, with D possibly being TRBD1 (6 bases). From germline, CDR1 is GTSNPN and CDR2 SVGIG (reference sequence). The CDR3 totals 16 residues. V gave up 7 bases and J gave up 2 bases, with 23 bases separating them. The CDR3 DNA reads as TGTGCCTTACCACGGGTTAACAGGGAGAGAAACACTGAAGCTTTCTTT. This codes for CALPRVNRERNTEAFF.

This clone was counted a few times. V usage is TRBV6-6 and J usage is TRBJ2-3, with D possibly TRBD2 on 7 matching bases. V lost 10 bases and J 7 bases, leaving 12 bases between the germline ends. The CDR3 spans 11 residues. Germline V CDR1 and CDR2: MNHNY, SVGAGI (reference sequence). The CDR3 reads CATRGGNTQYF. CDR3 coding DNA: TGTGCCACAAGGGGGGGGAATACGCAGTATTTT.

This chain joins TRBV7-2 and TRBJ1-1, with TRBD1 as a possible D gene (5 bases). From germline, CDR1 is SGHTA and CDR2 FQGNSA. The CDR3 consists of 16 residues. Deletions cut 1 base from V and 0 bases from J, with 12 bases between. The CDR3 region is CASSLDRPGMNTEAFF. As DNA, the CDR3 is TGTGCCAGCAGCTTAGACAGGCCCGGCATGAACACTGAAGCTTTCTTT.

The rearrangement joins TRBV27 to TRBJ1-1, with 7 positions matching TRBD1. V dropped 7 bases and J dropped 1; count of bases not matched to a gene: 6. Germline lookup yields CDR1 MNHEY and CDR2 SMNVEV (reference sequence). This CDR3 is 14 amino acids long. The DNA of the CDR3 is TGTGCCAGCATTAAAGGGACAGCGAACACTGAAGCTTTCTTT. The encoded protein is CASIKGTANTEAFF.

This rearrangement joins TRBV19 to TRBJ1-2; TRBD1 matches 8 bases. The CDR3 sequence is 18 residues long. Germline loops: CDR1 LNHDA, CDR2 SQIVND (reference sequence). The ends lost 6 bases at V and 3 bases at J; junction bases unmatched: 18. The CDR3 DNA reads as TGTGCCAGTAGACACTATGGGGGACAGGTCGAACGAGACTATGGCTACACCTTC. This sequence encodes CASRHYGGQVERDYGYTF.

This clone was detected only once. The V gene is TRBV5-1, the J gene TRBJ1-2, with 7 nucleotides matching TRBD1. This CDR3 region has 15 residues. Germline loops: CDR1 SGHRS, CDR2 YFSETQ. V dropped 6 bases and J dropped 2; count of bases not matched to a gene: 10. CDR3 loop: CASKRTGPANYGYTF. Written as DNA, the CDR3 is TGCGCCAGCAAGCGGACAGGCCCGGCGAACTATGGCTACACCTTC. The entire variable domain, with the rest obtained from reference TRBV5-1 and TRBJ1-2, is as follows: KAGVTQTPRYLIKTRGQQVTLSCSPISGHRSVSWYQQTPGQGLQFLFEYFSETQRNKGNFPGRFSGRQFSNSRSEMNVSTLELGDSALYLCASKRTGPANYGYTFGSGTRLTVV.

V gene TRBV6-5 combines with J gene TRBJ2-7; 7 nucleotides align to TRBD1. Germline V gives CDR1 MNHEY, CDR2 SVGAGI. This CDR3 contains 13 residues. The trim removed 6 bases at V and 3 bases at J, leaving 5 bases unmatched. The CDR3 loop reads CASSRQGFYEQYF. The CDR3 DNA reads as TGTGCCAGCAGCCGACAGGGCTTCTACGAGCAGTACTTC.

In this sample, this clone turned up once. This chain connects TRBV5-6 to TRBJ1-4; D is possibly TRBD1 (6 bases). Between the trimmed V and J ends, which lost 0 bases and 4 bases, there was a span of 10 bases. This CDR3 region has 15 residues. Germline V gene data show CDR1 as SGHDT and CDR2 as YYEEEE. Written as DNA, the CDR3 is TGTGCCAGCAGCTTGGGGGGGGGCGGTAATGAAAAACTGTTTTTT. This translates into CASSLGGGGNEKLFF.

This rearrangement joins TRBV30 to TRBJ2-5, with 7 positions matching TRBD1. After removal of 2 bases from V and 4 bases from J, the junction contained 7 bases not matched to a gene. The length of the CDR3 is 14 residues. Per the germline V gene, CDR1 is GTSNPN and CDR2 is SVGIG (reference sequence). The CDR3 protein is CAWSLRQGSETQYF. CDR3 nucleotides: TGTGCCTGGAGTCTCAGACAGGGCTCAGAGACCCAGTACTTC.